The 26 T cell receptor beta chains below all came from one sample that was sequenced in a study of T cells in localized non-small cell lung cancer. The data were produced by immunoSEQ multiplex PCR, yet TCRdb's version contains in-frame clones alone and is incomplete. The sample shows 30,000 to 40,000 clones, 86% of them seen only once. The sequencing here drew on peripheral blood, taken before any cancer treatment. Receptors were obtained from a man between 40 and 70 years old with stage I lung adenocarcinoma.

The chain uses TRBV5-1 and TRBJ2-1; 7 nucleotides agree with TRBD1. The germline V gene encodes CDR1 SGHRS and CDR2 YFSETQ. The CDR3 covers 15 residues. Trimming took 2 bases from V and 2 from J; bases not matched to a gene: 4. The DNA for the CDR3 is TGCGCCAGCAGCTTACAGGGGATAACCTACAATGAGCAGTTCTTC. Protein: CASSLQGITYNEQFF.

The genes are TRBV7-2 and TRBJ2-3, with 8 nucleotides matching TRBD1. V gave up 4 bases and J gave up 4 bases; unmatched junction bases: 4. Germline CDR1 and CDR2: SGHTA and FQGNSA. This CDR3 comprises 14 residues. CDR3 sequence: CASSWTGSADTQYF. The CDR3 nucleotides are TGTGCCAGCAGCTGGACAGGGTCGGCAGATACGCAGTATTTT. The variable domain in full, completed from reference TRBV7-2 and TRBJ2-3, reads GAGVSQSPSNKVTEKGKDVELRCDPISGHTALYWYRQSLGQGLEFLIYFQGNSAPDKSGLPSDRFSAERTGGSVSTLTIQRTQQEDSAVYLCASSWTGSADTQYFGPGTRLTVL.

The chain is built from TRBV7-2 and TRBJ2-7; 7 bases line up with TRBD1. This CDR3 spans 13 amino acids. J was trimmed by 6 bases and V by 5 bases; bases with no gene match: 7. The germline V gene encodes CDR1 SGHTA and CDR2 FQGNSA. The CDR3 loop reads CASSNRQGGEQYF. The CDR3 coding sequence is TGTGCCAGCAGCAACCGACAGGGTGGCGAGCAGTACTTC. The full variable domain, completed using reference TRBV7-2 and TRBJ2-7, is GAGVSQSPSNKVTEKGKDVELRCDPISGHTALYWYRQSLGQGLEFLIYFQGNSAPDKSGLPSDRFSAERTGGSVSTLTIQRTQQEDSAVYLCASSNRQGGEQYFGPGTRLTVT.

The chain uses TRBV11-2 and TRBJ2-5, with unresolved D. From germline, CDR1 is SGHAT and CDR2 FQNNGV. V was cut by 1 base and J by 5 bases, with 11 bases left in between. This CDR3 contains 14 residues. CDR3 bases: TGTGCCAGCAGCTTAGGGGTGAACCGGGAGACCCAGTACTTC. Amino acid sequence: CASSLGVNRETQYF.

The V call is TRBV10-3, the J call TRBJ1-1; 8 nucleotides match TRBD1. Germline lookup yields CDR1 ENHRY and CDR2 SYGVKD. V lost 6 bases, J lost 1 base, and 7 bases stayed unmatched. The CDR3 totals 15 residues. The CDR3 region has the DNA TGTGCCATCAGGCCTTCCGGGACAGGGAACACTGAAGCTTTCTTT. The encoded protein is CAIRPSGTGNTEAFF.

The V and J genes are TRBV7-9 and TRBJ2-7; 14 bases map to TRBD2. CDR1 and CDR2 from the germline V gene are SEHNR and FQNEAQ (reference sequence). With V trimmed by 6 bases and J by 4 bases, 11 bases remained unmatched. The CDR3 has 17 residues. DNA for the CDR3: TGTGCCAGCAGTCAACAGCCGGGACTAGCGGGAGTGTACGAGCAGTACTTC. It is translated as CASSQQPGLAGVYEQYF.

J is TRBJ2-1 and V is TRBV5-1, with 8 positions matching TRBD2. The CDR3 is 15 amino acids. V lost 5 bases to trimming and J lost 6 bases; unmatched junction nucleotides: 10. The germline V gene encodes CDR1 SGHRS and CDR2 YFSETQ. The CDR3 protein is CASSSIAGGGNEQFF. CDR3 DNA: TGCGCCAGCAGTAGTATTGCGGGAGGAGGCAATGAGCAGTTCTTC.

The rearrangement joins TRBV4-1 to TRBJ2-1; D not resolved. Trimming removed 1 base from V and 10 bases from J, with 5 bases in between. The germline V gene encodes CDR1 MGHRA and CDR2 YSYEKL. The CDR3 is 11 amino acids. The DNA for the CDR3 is TGCGCCAGCAGCCAAGGCGGCGAGCAGTTCTTC. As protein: CASSQGGEQFF.

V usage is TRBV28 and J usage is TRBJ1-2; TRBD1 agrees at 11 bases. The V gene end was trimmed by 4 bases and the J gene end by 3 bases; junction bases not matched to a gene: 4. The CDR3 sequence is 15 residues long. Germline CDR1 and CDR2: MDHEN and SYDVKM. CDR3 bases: TGTGCCAGCAGTTGGAGGACAGGGGGCGACTATGGCTACACCTTC. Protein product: CASSWRTGGDYGYTF.

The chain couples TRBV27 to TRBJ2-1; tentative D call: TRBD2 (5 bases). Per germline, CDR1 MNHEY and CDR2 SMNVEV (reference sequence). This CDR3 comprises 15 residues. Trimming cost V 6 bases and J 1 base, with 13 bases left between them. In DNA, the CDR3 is TGTGCCAGCAGCCGGACTCCCCAATCCTACAATGAGCAGTTCTTC. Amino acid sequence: CASSRTPQSYNEQFF.

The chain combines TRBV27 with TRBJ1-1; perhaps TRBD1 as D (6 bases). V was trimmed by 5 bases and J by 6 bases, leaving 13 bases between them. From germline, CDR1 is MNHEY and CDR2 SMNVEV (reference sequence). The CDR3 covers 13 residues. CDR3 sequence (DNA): TGTGCCAGCAGTCTGACAGGCCGGTCTGAAGCTTTCTTT. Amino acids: CASSLTGRSEAFF.

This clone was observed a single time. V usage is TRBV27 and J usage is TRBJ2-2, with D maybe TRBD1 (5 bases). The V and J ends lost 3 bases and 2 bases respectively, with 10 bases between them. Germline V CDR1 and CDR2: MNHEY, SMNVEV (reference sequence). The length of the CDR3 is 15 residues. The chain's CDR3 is CASSFYDSNTGELFF. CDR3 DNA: TGTGCCAGCAGTTTTTATGACAGCAACACCGGGGAGCTGTTTTTT.

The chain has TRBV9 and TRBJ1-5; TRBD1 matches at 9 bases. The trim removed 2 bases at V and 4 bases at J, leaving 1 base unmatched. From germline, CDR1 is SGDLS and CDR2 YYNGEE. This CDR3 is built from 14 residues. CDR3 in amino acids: CASSVGQGNQPQHF. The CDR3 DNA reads TGTGCCAGCAGCGTGGGACAGGGTAATCAGCCCCAGCATTTT.

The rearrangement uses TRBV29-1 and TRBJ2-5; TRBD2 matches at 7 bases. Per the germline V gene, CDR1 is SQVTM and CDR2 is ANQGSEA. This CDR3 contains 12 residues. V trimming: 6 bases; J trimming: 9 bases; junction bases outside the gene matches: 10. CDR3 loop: CSVGGSQRPQYF. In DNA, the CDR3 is TGCAGCGTGGGGGGGAGTCAAAGGCCCCAGTACTTC.

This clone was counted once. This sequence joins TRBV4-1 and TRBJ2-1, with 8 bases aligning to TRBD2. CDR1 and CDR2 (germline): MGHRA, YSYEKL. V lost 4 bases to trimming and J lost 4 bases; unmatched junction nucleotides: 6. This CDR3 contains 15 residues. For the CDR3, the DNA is TGCGCCAGCAGCCCCAGACTAGCGAGTTACAATGAGCAGTTCTTC. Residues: CASSPRLASYNEQFF.

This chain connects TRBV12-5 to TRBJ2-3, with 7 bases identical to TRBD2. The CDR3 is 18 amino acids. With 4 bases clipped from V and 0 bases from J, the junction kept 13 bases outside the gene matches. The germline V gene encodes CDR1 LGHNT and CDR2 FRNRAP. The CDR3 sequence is CASGSVPDGRGSTDTQYF. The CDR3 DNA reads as TGTGCTAGTGGTTCCGTCCCTGATGGGCGGGGGAGCACAGATACGCAGTATTTT.

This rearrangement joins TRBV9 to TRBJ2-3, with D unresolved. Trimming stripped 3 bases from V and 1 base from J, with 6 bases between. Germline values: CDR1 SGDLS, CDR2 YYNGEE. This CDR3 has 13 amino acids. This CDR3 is CASSAIRTDTQYF. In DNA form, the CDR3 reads TGTGCCAGCAGCGCGATCCGCACAGATACGCAGTATTTT. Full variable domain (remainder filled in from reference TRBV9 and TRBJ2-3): DSGVTQTPKHLITATGQRVTLRCSPRSGDLSVYWYQQSLDQGLQFLIQYYNGEERAKGNILERFSAQQFPDLHSELNLSSLELGDSALYFCASSAIRTDTQYFGPGTRLTVL.

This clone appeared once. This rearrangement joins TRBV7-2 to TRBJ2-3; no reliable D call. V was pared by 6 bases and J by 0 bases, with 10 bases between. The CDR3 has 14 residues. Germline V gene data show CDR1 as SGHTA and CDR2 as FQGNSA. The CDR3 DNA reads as TGTGCCAGCAGATTCGGACCTAGCACAGATACGCAGTATTTT. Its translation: CASRFGPSTDTQYF.

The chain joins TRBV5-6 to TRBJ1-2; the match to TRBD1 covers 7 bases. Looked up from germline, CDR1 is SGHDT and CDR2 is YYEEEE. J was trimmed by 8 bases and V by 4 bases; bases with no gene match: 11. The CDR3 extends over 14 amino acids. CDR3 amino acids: CASSPGGLLLGYTF. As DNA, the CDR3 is TGTGCCAGCAGCCCAGGGGGGTTACTTTTAGGCTACACCTTC.

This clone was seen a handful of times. The CDR3 spells CSVAGQPTGELFF. Here the CDR3 DNA reads TGCAGCGTAGCCGGACAGCCCACCGGGGAGCTGTTTTTT. The chain has TRBV29-1 and TRBJ2-2, with D tentatively TRBD1 (6 bases). V was clipped by 6 bases and J by 4 bases, with 12 bases between them. The CDR3 is 13 amino acids. Looked up from germline, CDR1 is SQVTM and CDR2 is ANQGSEA.

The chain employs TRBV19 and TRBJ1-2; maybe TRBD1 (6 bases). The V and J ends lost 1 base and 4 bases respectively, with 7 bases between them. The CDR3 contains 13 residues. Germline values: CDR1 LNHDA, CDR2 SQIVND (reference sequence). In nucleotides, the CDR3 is TGTGCCAGTAGTATAGTACAGGGCTATGGCTACACCTTC. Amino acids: CASSIVQGYGYTF.

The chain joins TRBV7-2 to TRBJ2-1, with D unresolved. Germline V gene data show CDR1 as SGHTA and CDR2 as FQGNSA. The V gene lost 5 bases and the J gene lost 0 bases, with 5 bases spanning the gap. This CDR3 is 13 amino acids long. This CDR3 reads CASSLSSYNEQFF. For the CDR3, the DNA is TGTGCCAGCAGCCTAAGCTCCTACAATGAGCAGTTCTTC.

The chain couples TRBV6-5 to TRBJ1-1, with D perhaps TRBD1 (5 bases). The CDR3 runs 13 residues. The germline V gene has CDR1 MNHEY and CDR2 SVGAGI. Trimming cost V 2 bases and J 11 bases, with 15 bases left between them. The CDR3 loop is CASSYGGVYAAFF. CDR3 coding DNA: TGTGCCAGCAGTTACGGGGGAGTTTACGCGGCTTTCTTT.

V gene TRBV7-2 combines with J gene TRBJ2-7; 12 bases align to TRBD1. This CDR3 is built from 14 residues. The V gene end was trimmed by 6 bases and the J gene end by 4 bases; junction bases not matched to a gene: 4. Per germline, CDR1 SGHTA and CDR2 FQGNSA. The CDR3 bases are TGTGCCAGCAGACTGGGACAGGGGGCTTACGAGCAGTACTTC. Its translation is CASRLGQGAYEQYF.

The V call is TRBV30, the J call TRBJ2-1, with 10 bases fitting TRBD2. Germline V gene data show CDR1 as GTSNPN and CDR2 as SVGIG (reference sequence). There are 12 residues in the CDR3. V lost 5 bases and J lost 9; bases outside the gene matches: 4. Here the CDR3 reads CAWVGLASEQFF. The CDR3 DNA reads TGTGCCTGGGTGGGACTAGCGAGTGAGCAGTTCTTC.

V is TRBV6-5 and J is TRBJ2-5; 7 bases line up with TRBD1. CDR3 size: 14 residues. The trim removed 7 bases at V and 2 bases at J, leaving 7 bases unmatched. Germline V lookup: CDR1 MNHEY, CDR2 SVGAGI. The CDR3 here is CASTPWTGQETQYF. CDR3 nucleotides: TGTGCCAGCACCCCTTGGACAGGTCAAGAGACCCAGTACTTC.